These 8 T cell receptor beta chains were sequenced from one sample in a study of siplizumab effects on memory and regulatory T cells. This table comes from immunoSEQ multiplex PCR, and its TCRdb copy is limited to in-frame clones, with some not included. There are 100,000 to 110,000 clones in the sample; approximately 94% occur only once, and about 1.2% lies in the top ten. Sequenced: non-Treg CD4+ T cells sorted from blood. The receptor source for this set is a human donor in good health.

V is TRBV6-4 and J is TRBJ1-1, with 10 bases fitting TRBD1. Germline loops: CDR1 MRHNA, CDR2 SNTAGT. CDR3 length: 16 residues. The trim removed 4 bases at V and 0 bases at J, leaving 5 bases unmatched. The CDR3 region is CASSVPGQGMNTEAFF. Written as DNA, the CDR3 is TGTGCCAGCAGTGTCCCGGGACAGGGGATGAACACTGAAGCTTTCTTT.

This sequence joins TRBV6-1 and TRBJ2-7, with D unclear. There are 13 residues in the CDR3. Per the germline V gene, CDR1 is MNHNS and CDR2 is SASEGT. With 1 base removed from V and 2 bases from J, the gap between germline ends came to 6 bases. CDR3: CASSEGLAYEQYF. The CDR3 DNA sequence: TGTGCCAGCAGTGAAGGCCTGGCCTACGAGCAGTACTTC.

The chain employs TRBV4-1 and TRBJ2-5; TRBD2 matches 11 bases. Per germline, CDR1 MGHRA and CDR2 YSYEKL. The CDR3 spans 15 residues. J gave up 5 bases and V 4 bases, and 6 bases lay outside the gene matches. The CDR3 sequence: CASSREGLAGETQYF. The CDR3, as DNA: TGCGCCAGCAGCCGCGAAGGACTAGCGGGCGAGACCCAGTACTTC.

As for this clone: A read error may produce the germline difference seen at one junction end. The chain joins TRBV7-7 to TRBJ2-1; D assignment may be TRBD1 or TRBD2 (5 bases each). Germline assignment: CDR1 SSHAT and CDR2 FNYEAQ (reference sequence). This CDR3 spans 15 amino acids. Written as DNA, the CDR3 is TGTGCTAGCAGTCCCGGTACGGGACCCTACAATGAGCAGTTCTTC. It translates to CASSPGTGPYNEQFF.

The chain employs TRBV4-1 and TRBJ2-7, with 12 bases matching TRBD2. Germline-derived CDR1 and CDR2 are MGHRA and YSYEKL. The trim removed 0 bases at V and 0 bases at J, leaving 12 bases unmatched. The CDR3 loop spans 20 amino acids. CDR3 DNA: TGCGCCAGCAGCCAAGAAGGGGGACTAGCGGGCATGACGGGCTCCTACGAGCAGTACTTC. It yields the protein CASSQEGGLAGMTGSYEQYF.

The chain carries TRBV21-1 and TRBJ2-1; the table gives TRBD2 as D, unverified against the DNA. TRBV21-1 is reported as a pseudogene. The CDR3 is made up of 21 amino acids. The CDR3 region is CASSQELEASGRGGSYNEQFF. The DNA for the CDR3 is TGTGCCAGCAGCCAAGAACTGGAAGCTAGCGGGAGGGGGGGCTCCTACAATGAGCAGTTCTTC.

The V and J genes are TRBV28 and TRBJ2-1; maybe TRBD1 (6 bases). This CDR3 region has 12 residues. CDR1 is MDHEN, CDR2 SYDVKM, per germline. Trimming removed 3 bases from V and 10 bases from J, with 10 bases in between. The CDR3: CASSFGTWEQFF. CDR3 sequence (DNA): TGTGCCAGCAGTTTTGGGACATGGGAGCAGTTCTTC.

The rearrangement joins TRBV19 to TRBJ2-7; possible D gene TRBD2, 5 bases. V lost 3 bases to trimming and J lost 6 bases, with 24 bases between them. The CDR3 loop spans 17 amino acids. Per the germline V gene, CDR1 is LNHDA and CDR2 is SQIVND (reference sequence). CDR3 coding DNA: TGTGCCAGTAGTATTCGAACTTCTGCACGGGGTAAGGGCGAGCAGTACTTC. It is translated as CASSIRTSARGKGEQYF.